A selection of T cell receptor beta chains follows, all from one sample in a study of shared clonotypes between healthy human individuals. TCRdb keeps only in-frame clones here, not all; method: immunoSEQ multiplex PCR. The repertoire holds about 680,000 clones, with approximately 74% as singletons. Sequenced: memory CD4+ T cells sorted from blood. These receptors were collected from a woman in her thirties in good health. Each CDR3 is given with its conserved first and last residue. The order of the fields is CDR3 DNA, CDR3 protein, clone size, J gene, CDR3 length, V gene, D gene. A D gene is named only where the DNA matches it firmly. Expanded clones are given a class, and other clones once, few, many or no size at all.

TGTGCCAGCAGTGATCAAGGACTAGCCTCCTACAATGAGCAGTTCTTC | CASSDQGLASYNEQFF | NA | TRBJ2-1 | 16 | TRBV6-4 | TRBD2
TGTGCCAGCAGCCGCTATGCCCTCGCGGGCAATGAGCAGTTCTTC | CASSRYALAGNEQFF | many | TRBJ2-1 | 15 | TRBV6-5 | NA
TGTGCCAGCAGATCCCCCGACTACGATGAGCAGTTCTTC | CASRSPDYDEQFF | few | TRBJ2-1 | 13 | TRBV27 | NA
TGTGCCAGCAGTTCCGTCCAAGGGAACACTGAAGCTTTCTTT | CASSSVQGNTEAFF | NA | TRBJ1-1 | 14 | TRBV25-1 | NA
TGTGCCAGCAGCTTAGCCAGGGGGAACACTGAAGCTTTCTTT | CASSLARGNTEAFF | NA | TRBJ1-1 | 14 | TRBV7-6 | NA
TGTGCCAGTAGTATTTCGACCGGAGGAGAGACCCAGTACTTC | CASSISTGGETQYF | once | TRBJ2-5 | 14 | TRBV19 | NA
TGTGCCAGCAGCTTAGCGGGGGTTGGGAACAATCAGCCCCAGCATTTT | CASSLAGVGNNQPQHF | NA | TRBJ1-5 | 16 | TRBV7-2 | NA
TGTGCCAGCACGCTGACAGCCGCACAAAACACTGAAGCTTTCTTT | CASTLTAAQNTEAFF | NA | TRBJ1-1 | 15 | TRBV28 | NA
TGTGCCAGCAGCTTATCAGGGAGGGACGAGCAGTACTTC | CASSLSGRDEQYF | NA | TRBJ2-7 | 13 | TRBV7-2 | TRBD2
TGTGCCAGCAGTGGACAGGGGGCGCTCTCTGGGGCCAACGTCCTGACTTTC | CASSGQGALSGANVLTF | once | TRBJ2-6 | 17 | TRBV7-9 | TRBD1
TGTGCCAGCAGTTTAGAGCACGGGAGCTCCTACAATGAGCAGTTCTTC | CASSLEHGSSYNEQFF | NA | TRBJ2-1 | 16 | TRBV27 | NA
TGTGCCAGCAGTGAAGAGACCGGGGGCAATCAGCCCCAGCATTTT | CASSEETGGNQPQHF | few | TRBJ1-5 | 15 | TRBV6-1 | NA
TGCGCCAGCGGGAACAATGAGCAGTTCTTC | CASGNNEQFF | NA | TRBJ2-1 | 10 | TRBV5-1 | NA
TGTGCCAGCAGTTTAGGGCTTAAACGGGACGGTACGAACACCGGGGAGCTGTTTTTT | CASSLGLKRDGTNTGELFF | NA | TRBJ2-2 | 19 | TRBV28 | NA
TGTGCCAGCAGCTTGGTGGGTCGCGGGAGGGCCGCCGGTACGCAGTATTTT | CASSLVGRGRAAGTQYF | NA | TRBJ2-3 | 17 | TRBV5-4 | TRBD2
TGTGCCAGCAGCCGGGACAGGGGGCGAAGGGGAAACACCATATATTTT | CASSRDRGRRGNTIYF | NA | TRBJ1-3 | 16 | TRBV6-6 | TRBD1
TGTGCCAGCAGTTTCGGGATCTACGAGCAGTACTTC | CASSFGIYEQYF | NA | TRBJ2-7 | 12 | TRBV6-1 | NA
TGTGCCAGCAGTAAGCGCCGGGGACAGGGGGCAGATACGCAGTATTTT | CASSKRRGQGADTQYF | few | TRBJ2-3 | 16 | TRBV28 | TRBD1
TGCGCCAGCAGCGGGGGGACTGGGGAGACCCAGTACTTC | CASSGGTGETQYF | NA | TRBJ2-5 | 13 | TRBV5-1 | NA
TGCGCCAGCAGCCGAACTTCCGGGACAGGCGCCGTAGCCAAAAACATTCAGTACTTC | CASSRTSGTGAVAKNIQYF | once | TRBJ2-4 | 19 | TRBV4-1 | TRBD1
TGTGCCAGCAGTGAGGTTGCGGGGAGAGAGACCCAGTACTTC | CASSEVAGRETQYF | NA | TRBJ2-5 | 14 | TRBV6-1 | NA
TGTGCCAGCAGCAGCGTCGGGAGCGGACCCCAGGAAGAGACCCAGTACTTC | CASSSVGSGPQEETQYF | few | TRBJ2-5 | 17 | TRBV4-2 | NA
TGCAGCGTCTGGACAGGGGTCGGGAACACTGAAGCTTTCTTT | CSVWTGVGNTEAFF | NA | TRBJ1-1 | 14 | TRBV29-1 | TRBD1
TGTGCCAGTAGTATCGGCGGGGCCACTGGCAAAAACATTCAGTACTTC | CASSIGGATGKNIQYF | NA | TRBJ2-4 | 16 | TRBV19 | NA
TGTGCCAGCAGTTCAAGCGGGACCATCTATGGCTACACCTTC | CASSSSGTIYGYTF | NA | TRBJ1-2 | 14 | TRBV7-9 | NA
TGTGCCTGGAGTGCCCCCACGGCCGGCGAGCAGTACTTC | CAWSAPTAGEQYF | NA | TRBJ2-7 | 13 | TRBV30 | NA
TGTGCCACTACATCGGGGCGCCAGCCCCAGCATTTT | CATTSGRQPQHF | few | TRBJ1-5 | 12 | TRBV19 | NA
TGTGCCAGCAGTAAAACAGGGGGCGAGCAGTACTTC | CASSKTGGEQYF | few | TRBJ2-7 | 12 | TRBV28 | TRBD1
TGTGCCAGCAGGGACGGGGGTCTAATAGGGCGGGAAAATGAGCAGTTCTTC | CASRDGGLIGRENEQFF | once | TRBJ2-1 | 17 | TRBV2 | NA
TGTGCCAGCAGAAGGACTAGCGGGGCCTACGAGCAGTACTTC | CASRRTSGAYEQYF | NA | TRBJ2-7 | 14 | TRBV6-5 | TRBD2
TGTGCCAGCAGCGTCCAGGGGGCTAGCAATCAGCCCCAGCATTTT | CASSVQGASNQPQHF | NA | TRBJ1-5 | 15 | TRBV6-6 | TRBD1
TGTGCCAGCAGCTTGGGGGACGAGCAGTACTTC | CASSLGDEQYF | NA | TRBJ2-7 | 11 | TRBV5-4 | NA
TGTGCCAGCAGTTCCCGGGGGTCGGGGGCAGAGACCCAGTACTTC | CASSSRGSGAETQYF | NA | TRBJ2-5 | 15 | TRBV6-5 | NA
TGTGCCAGCAGCCCGGAACAGGGGGGTGAGCAGTTCTTC | CASSPEQGGEQFF | NA | TRBJ2-1 | 13 | TRBV7-6 | TRBD1
TGTGCCAGCAGCTCCTGGGAGGCAGATACGCAGTATTTT | CASSSWEADTQYF | NA | TRBJ2-3 | 13 | TRBV11-1 | NA
TGTGCCAGCAGCTTGGGGCTAGCCAACTACGAGCAGTACTTC | CASSLGLANYEQYF | NA | TRBJ2-7 | 14 | TRBV5-4 | NA
TGTGCCAGCAGCCCGGACAGTCTCAAAAACATTCAGTACTTC | CASSPDSLKNIQYF | few | TRBJ2-4 | 14 | TRBV5-4 | NA
TGCGCCAGCACCCCCGGGACCGCTGGAAACACCATATATTTT | CASTPGTAGNTIYF | NA | TRBJ1-3 | 14 | TRBV5-1 | NA
TGTGCCAGTAGTATAGCAGCCGTAGGAACGAACACCGGGGAGCTGTTTTTT | CASSIAAVGTNTGELFF | NA | TRBJ2-2 | 17 | TRBV19 | NA
TGTGCCAGCAGCAGGGGGGAGGCTGGGGCCAACGTCCTGACTTTC | CASSRGEAGANVLTF | NA | TRBJ2-6 | 15 | TRBV21-1 | NA
TGTGCCAGCAGGACTAAAGGTGGCTACACCTTC | CASRTKGGYTF | NA | TRBJ1-2 | 11 | TRBV6-5 | NA
TGTGCCAGCAGTAGCGGAGGGAGCACAGATACGCAGTATTTT | CASSSGGSTDTQYF | NA | TRBJ2-3 | 14 | TRBV6-1 | NA
TGTGCCAGCAGCCCCTACCGGGACCCGAAGGAGGGCGAGCAGTACTTC | CASSPYRDPKEGEQYF | few | TRBJ2-7 | 16 | TRBV7-8 | NA
TGCAGCGTAGACAGGGCGGAGGAGCAGTTCTTC | CSVDRAEEQFF | few | TRBJ2-1 | 11 | TRBV29-1 | TRBD1